This T cell receptor beta chain was identified in a study of spatial heterogeneity in lung cancer. Every cDNA TCR molecule received its own unique molecular identifier. TCRdb reanalysed the 5' RACE reads using MiXCR and keeps one entry per CDR3 protein. The data show some 20,000 distinct CDR3 sequences, roughly 3% seen once. There are many counts of this clonotype. The CDR3 is 13 residues long. Germline CDR1 MNHEY, CDR2 SVGEGT. V dropped 5 bases and J dropped 0 bases, with 5 bases sitting between them. The time point here: sample taken at primary tumor resection. No cell sorting; template was whole RNA from tumor, lung tissue or PBMC.

The chain is built from TRBV6-2 or TRBV6-3 and TRBJ1-5; D unresolved. This receptor was identified in a female donor with early-stage non-small cell lung cancer. The sample here was PBMCs, taken at surgery. CDR3 DNA: TGTGCCAGCAGTACGTTTAGCAATCAGCCCCAGCATTTT. Translation: CASSTFSNQPQHF.